This record covers a single T cell receptor (beta chain). Its antigen is not identified. V was pared by 1 base and J by 1 base, with 5 bases of the junction left unmatched. CDR1 is SGHAT, CDR2 FQDESV, per germline (reference sequence). The CDR3 covers 16 residues. The PCR was carried out with 60 Vbeta primers and 13 Jbeta primers. TCRdb keeps only in-frame clones here, not all; method: immunoSEQ multiplex PCR. The profile shows some 85,000 clones, roughly 78% of them singletons. The sample belongs to a study of cytomegalovirus exposure and HLA in healthy donors. Overall study context: Assignment to the Caucasian-associated ancestry cluster applied to around 80% of the approximately 370 genotyped donors. Study-wide points: According to the study, roughly 180 TCR beta chains were cytomegalovirus-associated.

The V call is TRBV11-1, the J call TRBJ2-3, with 7 bases aligning to TRBD2. The specimen sequenced was PBMCs. The receptor's source is a woman in her thirties or forties in good health and CMV-seropositive. In DNA, the CDR3 is TGTGCCAGCAGCTTAGGACTAGCCTCTGGCACAGATACGCAGTATTTT. It encodes CASSLGLASGTDTQYF.